The 4 T cell receptor beta chains below were found in one sample sequenced in a study of T cells in Graves' hyperthyroidism and ophthalmopathy. Researchers amplified the TCR beta CDR3 regions from RNA transcripts. A set of HTBI primers served as the primers for a first-round RT-PCR of the TCR CDR3. TCRdb independently ran MiXCR on the multiplex PCR reads; one entry per CDR3 protein. The data hold 370,000 or so distinct CDR3 sequences, with 20% to 25% observed a single time. Sequencing used blood. The receptors stem from a man aged 45-65 years with Graves' hyperthyroidism.

Of note for this clonotype: One end of the junction varies from germline; a read error may be responsible. The CDR3 loop reads CSGGGPGYAQYF. The DNA for the CDR3 is TGCAGCGGGGGAGGGCCGGGGTACGCGCAGTACTTC. The chain recombines TRBV29-1 with TRBJ2-7, with 7 bases lining up with TRBD2. The germline CDR1 and CDR2 sequences are SQVTM and ANQGSEA. This CDR3 has 12 residues.

The CDR3 spells CASSSLYYEQYF. The CDR3 DNA follows: TGTGCCAGCAGTTCCTTATACTACGAGCAGTACTTC. This sequence joins TRBV28 and TRBJ2-7; D uncertain. The germline V gene has CDR1 MDHEN and CDR2 SYDVKM. Trimming left V 4 bases short and J 3 bases short, with 7 bases between. This CDR3 comprises 12 residues.

The V gene is TRBV7-3, the J gene TRBJ2-7; D tentatively reads TRBD1 or TRBD2 (6 bases each). Germline loops: CDR1 SGHTA, CDR2 FQGTGA. The CDR3 runs 15 residues. The V and J ends lost 5 bases and 3 bases respectively, with 17 bases between them. CDR3 DNA sequence: TGTGCCAGCAGCCCCGCTGGGGGGCGAAACTACGAGCAGTACTTC. This sequence encodes CASSPAGGRNYEQYF.

This clonotype occurred a few times. The chain links TRBV2 to TRBJ1-2; no firm D call. Deletions cut 5 bases from V and 2 bases from J, with 12 bases between. The length of the CDR3 is 14 residues. CDR1 and CDR2 (germline): SNHLY, FYNNEI. The CDR3 bases are TGTGCCAGCAGTTTGGTGAGCTCGAACTATGGCTACACCTTC. Residues: CASSLVSSNYGYTF.